These 23 T cell receptor beta chains were all obtained from the same sample, sequenced in a study of cytomegalovirus exposure and HLA in healthy donors. PCR involved 60 Vbeta and 13 Jbeta primers. Here immunoSEQ multiplex PCR was the method, and the copy in TCRdb shows in-frame clones only, minus some. The sample holds 150,000 to 200,000 clones; around three quarters are singletons and the top ten take under 2.5%. Specimen: PBMCs. The source of these receptors is a man aged 40-55 years in good health and CMV-seronegative.

The chain combines TRBV6-4 with TRBJ2-1; TRBD2 matches at 9 bases. There are 15 residues in the CDR3. The V and J ends lost 5 bases and 3 bases, in that order; junction bases with no gene match: 5. Germline lookup yields CDR1 MRHNA and CDR2 SNTAGT. The CDR3 is CASSWTSVDYNEQFF. Here the CDR3 DNA reads TGTGCCAGCAGTTGGACTAGCGTCGACTACAATGAGCAGTTCTTC.

CDR3 DNA: TGTGCCAGCAGTCAGCGGGAGGCCTACGAGCAGTACTTC. This codes for CASSQREAYEQYF. The chain links TRBV6-1 to TRBJ2-7, with 9 bases matching TRBD2. Germline CDR1 is MNHNS and CDR2 is SASEGT. The CDR3 contains 13 residues. Trimming at V came to 5 bases and at J to 2 bases, leaving 1 base not matched to a gene.

The chain has TRBV21-1 and TRBJ1-1. TRBV21-1 is a known pseudogene. This CDR3 has 9 residues. The CDR3 coding sequence is TGTGCCACCCCCCCGGAAGCTTTCTTT. Translation: CATPPEAFF.

The chain links TRBV5-1 to TRBJ2-1; 11 bases are shared with TRBD2. V lost 7 bases and J lost 4; bases outside the gene matches: 7. Per the germline V gene, CDR1 is SGHRS and CDR2 is YFSETQ. This CDR3 contains 15 residues. CDR3 loop: CASLPGLAAYNEQFF. The CDR3 DNA is TGCGCCAGCTTACCGGGACTAGCGGCTTACAATGAGCAGTTCTTC.

This chain uses TRBV9 with TRBJ2-1, with 13 bases that match TRBD2. V lost 0 bases to trimming and J lost 9 bases; unmatched junction nucleotides: 6. CDR1 is SGDLS, CDR2 YYNGEE, per germline. This CDR3 region has 16 residues. CDR3 nucleotides: TGTGCCAGCAGCGTAGGGGGACTAGCGGGGAGGGGTGAGCAGTTCTTC. This encodes CASSVGGLAGRGEQFF.

In nucleotides, the CDR3 is TGCGCCAGCAGCCTAGAAGGGACAGGCGAGGGGTATGGCTACACCTTC. Amino acid sequence: CASSLEGTGEGYGYTF. The chain employs TRBV4-3 and TRBJ1-2; TRBD1 matches 8 bases. After removal of 4 bases from V and 5 bases from J, the junction contained 12 bases not matched to a gene. Germline-derived CDR1 and CDR2 are LGHNA and YSLEER. This CDR3 has 16 residues.

V usage is TRBV6-1 and J usage is TRBJ2-2, with 7 bases matching TRBD2. The CDR3 length is 16 residues. V lost 1 base, J lost 3 bases, and 5 bases stayed unmatched. Germline CDR1 MNHNS, CDR2 SASEGT. The CDR3 loop reads CASSEVLARDTGELFF. CDR3 nucleotides: TGTGCCAGCAGTGAAGTACTAGCGAGGGACACCGGGGAGCTGTTTTTT.

This clone was counted a single time. The chain has TRBV19 and TRBJ1-6, with D tentatively TRBD1 (5 bases). Germline-derived CDR1 and CDR2 are LNHDA and SQIVND (reference sequence). V lost 5 bases and J lost 10, with 15 bases in between. This CDR3 contains 14 residues. In DNA, the CDR3 is TGTGCCAGTAGTGTTGGTCGGGGGAACTCACCCCTCCACTTT. Translating gives CASSVGRGNSPLHF.

This clone came up a few times. This chain uses TRBV11-2 with TRBJ2-1; 15 bases match TRBD2. Trimming took 5 bases from V and 3 from J; bases not matched to a gene: 11. Germline V gene lookup returns CDR1 SGHAT and CDR2 FQNNGV. There are 19 residues in the CDR3. The chain's CDR3 is CASSHTRRTSGRGYNEQFF. The CDR3 bases are TGTGCCAGCAGCCATACGCGCCGGACTAGCGGGAGGGGCTACAATGAGCAGTTCTTC. Full variable domain (rest looked up from reference TRBV11-2 and TRBJ2-1): EAGVAQSPRYKIIEKRQSVAFWCNPISGHATLYWYQQILGQGPKLLIQFQNNGVVDDSQLPKDRFSAERLKGVDSTLKIQPAKLEDSAVYLCASSHTRRTSGRGYNEQFFGPGTRLTVL.

This chain uses TRBV7-6 with TRBJ2-2; the match to TRBD2 covers 8 bases. CDR3 size: 16 residues. Losses at the gene ends were 0 bases for V and 7 bases for J; bases not matched to a gene: 7. Germline V lookup: CDR1 SGHVS, CDR2 FNYEAQ. CDR3 sequence reads: CASSLAERELDGELFF. DNA for the CDR3: TGTGCCAGCAGCTTAGCGGAGCGGGAGCTAGACGGGGAGCTGTTTTTT.

Written as DNA, the CDR3 is TGTGCCAGTAACCTCGGGACAGGGGGTGATCAGCCCCAGCATTTT. It encodes CASNLGTGGDQPQHF. The J gene is TRBJ1-5, the V gene TRBV19; 11 bases fit TRBD1. The CDR3 totals 15 residues. J was trimmed by 5 bases and V by 7 bases; bases with no gene match: 7. Germline loops: CDR1 LNHDA, CDR2 SQIVND (reference sequence).

V gene TRBV30 combines with J gene TRBJ2-1; perhaps TRBD2 as D (5 bases). CDR1 is GTSNPN, CDR2 SVGIG, per germline (reference sequence). This CDR3 has 12 amino acids. V lost 0 bases and J lost 7, with 7 bases in between. The DNA for the CDR3 is TGTGCCTGGAGTGTGACGGGAAATGAGCAGTTCTTC. It specifies CAWSVTGNEQFF.

The V and J genes are TRBV6-5 and TRBJ1-1, with D tentatively TRBD1 (6 bases). With 5 bases removed from V and 1 base from J, the gap between germline ends came to 11 bases. This CDR3 has 14 residues. Per the germline V gene, CDR1 is MNHEY and CDR2 is SVGAGI. CDR3 DNA: TGTGCCAGCAGTCCAGCACAGGGGAACACTGAAGCTTTCTTT. Translation: CASSPAQGNTEAFF.

About this clone itself: The junction does not match germline at one end; this may be a read error. The chain has TRBV7-2 and TRBJ1-2; D remains ambiguous. This CDR3 region has 12 residues. The germline V gene has CDR1 SGHTA and CDR2 FQGNSA. Here the CDR3 DNA reads TGTGCCAGCAGCTTAAATGGGAGAGGCTGCACCTTC. It specifies CASSLNGRGCTF.

In DNA, the CDR3 is TGCAGCGTTGAAGATAACCGTAGATCCAATGAGCAGTTCTTC. It is translated as CSVEDNRRSNEQFF. This chain connects TRBV29-1 to TRBJ2-1; D gene ambiguous. V lost 0 bases, J lost 6 bases, and 12 bases lay in between. There are 14 residues in the CDR3. Germline V gene sequence: CDR1 SQVTM, CDR2 ANQGSEA.

V usage is TRBV2 and J usage is TRBJ2-3, with 9 bases aligning to TRBD2. Germline V gene data show CDR1 as SNHLY and CDR2 as FYNNEI. This CDR3 region has 15 residues. V was pared by 2 bases and J by 6 bases, with 6 bases of the junction left unmatched. The CDR3 region is CASSERLAGSDTQYF. The CDR3 nucleotides are TGTGCCAGCAGTGAAAGGCTAGCGGGGTCCGATACGCAGTATTTT.

This rearrangement joins TRBV6-5 to TRBJ2-5; possibly TRBD1 for D (6 bases). The germline gives CDR1 MNHEY, CDR2 SVGAGI. V lost 4 bases and J 2 bases, leaving 11 bases between the germline ends. The CDR3 sequence is 14 residues long. The CDR3 DNA reads as TGTGCCAGCAGTTCGACGACAGGTCAAGAGACCCAGTACTTC. This translates into CASSSTTGQETQYF.

This chain uses TRBV19 with TRBJ1-2, with 8 bases aligning to TRBD1. The germline gives CDR1 LNHDA, CDR2 SQIVND (reference sequence). This CDR3 has 18 amino acids. With 1 base clipped from V and 2 bases from J, the junction kept 12 bases outside the gene matches. The CDR3 DNA is TGTGCCAGTAGTATAGGGCCCGGGACAGGACAAATCAACTATGGCTACACCTTC. Its protein product is CASSIGPGTGQINYGYTF. The whole variable domain, filled in from reference TRBV19 and TRBJ1-2, reads DGGITQSPKYLFRKEGQNVTLSCEQNLNHDAMYWYRQDPGQGLRLIYYSQIVNDFQKGDIAEGYSVSREKKESFPLTVTSAQKNPTAFYLCASSIGPGTGQINYGYTFGSGTRLTVV.

V and J are TRBV28 and TRBJ2-7, with D maybe TRBD1 (6 bases). Trimming cost V 6 bases and J 2 bases, with 17 bases left between them. CDR1 MDHEN and CDR2 SYDVKM come from the germline V gene. This CDR3 is built from 15 residues. DNA for the CDR3: TGTGCCAGCAGCCGTCCTTGGGGGCAGCCCTACGAGCAGTACTTC. As protein: CASSRPWGQPYEQYF.

This chain joins TRBV28 and TRBJ2-2, with 9 bases lining up with TRBD2. The V gene's germline CDR1 is MDHEN and CDR2 SYDVKM. J was trimmed by 4 bases and V by 4 bases; bases with no gene match: 7. The length of the CDR3 is 16 residues. CDR3 in amino acids: CASSSQGGRATGELFF. Here the CDR3 DNA reads TGTGCCAGCAGTTCACAAGGCGGGAGGGCCACCGGGGAGCTGTTTTTT.

The chain uses TRBV19 and TRBJ1-3; D is undetermined. Germline CDR1 is LNHDA and CDR2 is SQIVND (reference sequence). The CDR3 is made up of 16 amino acids. Deletions cut 5 bases from V and 0 bases from J, with 14 bases between. The CDR3 DNA sequence: TGTGCCAGTAGTCGGAATCCCCGGAGCTCTGGAAACACCATATATTTT. This codes for CASSRNPRSSGNTIYF.

This chain joins TRBV10-1 and TRBJ1-1; TRBD1 aligns across 7 bases. The CDR3 runs to 13 residues. CDR1 and CDR2 (germline): WNHNN, SYGVQD (reference sequence). V lost 9 bases, J lost 2 bases, and 6 bases stayed unmatched. CDR3 sequence (DNA): TGCGCCAGGCGGACAGGCGCCAACACTGAAGCTTTCTTT. Translating gives CARRTGANTEAFF.

This clone was seen a few times. The CDR3 loop is CASSLTGTAYEQYF. The CDR3, as DNA: TGTGCCAGCAGCTTAACCGGGACTGCATACGAGCAGTACTTC. The chain links TRBV11-2 to TRBJ2-5, with D possibly TRBD2 on 6 matching bases. The DNA end is a closer match to TRBJ2-7, so the J assignment may be wrong. Germline loops: CDR1 SGHAT, CDR2 FQNNGV. The CDR3 has 14 residues.